What follows are 24 T cell receptor beta chains derived from one specimen sequenced in a study of T cell responses to AZD1222 COVID-19 vaccine. Method: immunoSEQ multiplex PCR; TCRdb's copy keeps in-frame clones and lacks some. The data hold 200,000 or so clones, with about 89% observed a single time. Sequenced material: peripheral blood, taken on day 0 of MenACWY control vaccination. The origin of the receptors is an adult in good health.

V gene TRBV19 combines with J gene TRBJ1-2; no clear D. The CDR3 spans 13 residues. V lost 3 bases, J lost 1 base, and 6 bases lay in between. CDR1 and CDR2 from the germline V gene are LNHDA and SQIVND (reference sequence). CDR3 loop: CASSINNNYGYTF. The CDR3 DNA sequence: TGTGCCAGTAGTATCAACAATAACTATGGCTACACCTTC.

The chain employs TRBV2 and TRBJ2-1; perhaps D is TRBD1 or TRBD2 (5 bases each). The CDR3 is made up of 16 amino acids. Germline lookup yields CDR1 SNHLY and CDR2 FYNNEI. The ends were cut back, 2 bases at V and 9 bases at J, with 20 bases in the middle. Written as DNA, the CDR3 is TGTGCCAGCAGTGAACAAGGGACCTCCCTTGGGGGTGAGCAGTTCTTC. Translating it yields CASSEQGTSLGGEQFF.

The chain joins TRBV28 to TRBJ2-5; possibly TRBD1 for D (5 bases). The CDR3 is made up of 14 amino acids. The germline V gene encodes CDR1 MDHEN and CDR2 SYDVKM. V lost 3 bases, J lost 0 bases, and 8 bases lay in between. For the CDR3, the DNA is TGTGCCAGCAGTTTGCCAGGGAACCAAGAGACCCAGTACTTC. It yields the protein CASSLPGNQETQYF.

This chain uses TRBV7-2 with TRBJ1-2; 7 bases align to TRBD1. This CDR3 has 15 residues. Germline V CDR1 and CDR2: SGHTA, FQGNSA. Trimming removed 3 bases from V and 3 bases from J; junction bases left unmatched: 7. CDR3 sequence: CASSLRGGKDYGYTF. The CDR3 DNA reads TGTGCCAGCAGCTTGCGAGGGGGCAAGGACTATGGCTACACCTTC.

V gene TRBV6-1 combines with J gene TRBJ2-5; D possibly corresponds to TRBD1 (6 bases). V was pared by 1 base and J by 0 bases, with 12 bases between. Germline V lookup: CDR1 MNHNS, CDR2 SASEGT. CDR3 size: 16 residues. CDR3 sequence: CASSEGTDPYQETQYF. The CDR3 coding sequence is TGTGCCAGCAGTGAAGGGACAGATCCGTACCAAGAGACCCAGTACTTC.

The J gene is TRBJ1-1, the V gene TRBV6-1, with D possibly being TRBD1 (6 bases). V was shortened by 2 bases and J by 1 base, with 11 bases between the two germline ends. Per the germline V gene, CDR1 is MNHNS and CDR2 is SASEGT. CDR3 length: 15 amino acids. The CDR3 here is CASSELTGTNTEAFF. The CDR3 nucleotides read TGTGCCAGCAGTGAACTAACAGGGACGAACACTGAAGCTTTCTTT.

This clone was found once. J is TRBJ2-3 and V is TRBV30; 12 bases agree with TRBD2. CDR1 is GTSNPN, CDR2 SVGIG, per germline (reference sequence). CDR3 size: 13 residues. V was pared by 3 bases and J by 9 bases, with 4 bases of the junction left unmatched. The CDR3 here is CAWSGTSGLTQYF. The CDR3 nucleotides read TGTGCCTGGAGCGGGACTAGCGGGCTAACGCAGTATTTT.

This clone was observed a handful of times. This sequence joins TRBV6-5 and TRBJ1-5, with unresolved D. There are 12 residues in the CDR3. Germline CDR1 is MNHEY and CDR2 is SVGAGI. The germline V and J ends were trimmed by 9 bases and 4 bases, with 10 bases remaining between them. The CDR3 region has the DNA TGTGCCAGGAAGGAAACAAATCAGCCCCAGCATTTT. It translates to CARKETNQPQHF.

This clone came up a few times. The rearrangement uses TRBV28 and TRBJ1-6; D gene uncertain. This CDR3 spans 11 amino acids. Germline V gene lookup returns CDR1 MDHEN and CDR2 SYDVKM. V lost 6 bases to trimming and J lost 8 bases, with 5 bases between them. In DNA form, the CDR3 reads TGTGCCAGCAGGACACATTCACCCCTCCACTTT. Translation gives CASRTHSPLHF.

V is TRBV10-3 and J is TRBJ2-2; D possibly corresponds to TRBD2 (5 bases). CDR3 length: 19 amino acids. Deletions cut 0 bases from V and 0 bases from J, with 17 bases between. Germline CDR1 and CDR2: ENHRY and SYGVKD. CDR3: CAISESSITGGSNTGELFF. CDR3 coding DNA: TGTGCCATCAGTGAGTCGAGTATTACGGGCGGGTCGAACACCGGGGAGCTGTTTTTT.

The chain is built from TRBV25-1 and TRBJ1-1; the match to TRBD1 covers 10 bases. The germline V gene encodes CDR1 MGHDK and CDR2 SYGVNS. The CDR3 extends over 13 amino acids. Trimming took 7 bases from V and 3 from J; bases not matched to a gene: 2. CDR3 loop: CASTGQGDTEAFF. The CDR3 DNA reads as TGTGCCAGCACCGGACAGGGGGACACTGAAGCTTTCTTT. Combining the CDR3 with reference TRBV25-1 and TRBJ1-1 gives the whole variable domain EADIYQTPRYLVIGTGKKITLECSQTMGHDKMYWYQQDPGMELHLIHYSYGVNSTEKGDLSSESTVSRIRTEHFPLTLESARPSHTSQYLCASTGQGDTEAFFGQGTRLTVV.

This chain links TRBV30 with TRBJ1-6; D not certain. The CDR3 spans 12 residues. The V gene lost 3 bases and the J gene lost 11 bases, with 11 bases spanning the gap. Germline V gene sequence: CDR1 GTSNPN, CDR2 SVGIG (reference sequence). CDR3 nucleotide sequence: TGTGCCTGGAGAGGAGGTACGACACCCCTCCACTTT. This translates into CAWRGGTTPLHF.

The chain joins TRBV15 to TRBJ2-7; a possible D gene is TRBD2 (6 bases). CDR1 LNHNV and CDR2 YYDKDF come from the germline V gene (reference sequence). CDR3 length: 16 amino acids. V was cut by 0 bases and J by 7 bases, with 19 bases left in between. In DNA form, the CDR3 reads TGTGCCACCAGCAGAGATCGGGGGTCCGGTTCCGGGGAGCAGTACTTC. Translation: CATSRDRGSGSGEQYF.

This clone came up a few times. The V call is TRBV30, the J call TRBJ2-1; 9 nucleotides agree with TRBD2. Per the germline V gene, CDR1 is GTSNPN and CDR2 is SVGIG (reference sequence). CDR3 length: 13 amino acids. V gave up 3 bases and J gave up 4 bases; unmatched junction bases: 1. CDR3 DNA: TGTGCCTGGAGAAGCGGGAGGTACAATGAGCAGTTCTTC. It encodes CAWRSGRYNEQFF.

This rearrangement joins TRBV6-1 to TRBJ1-2; D ambiguous. The CDR3 runs 11 residues. CDR1 is MNHNS, CDR2 SASEGT, per germline. Trimming took 3 bases from V and 8 from J, leaving 7 bases between them. The CDR3 protein is CASSDRGGYTF. The CDR3 nucleotides read TGTGCCAGCAGTGATCGAGGAGGCTACACCTTC.

The gene calls are TRBV27 and TRBJ2-3; D call uncertain. With 4 bases removed from V and 7 bases from J, the gap between germline ends came to 9 bases. Per germline, CDR1 MNHEY and CDR2 SMNVEV (reference sequence). CDR3 length: 12 residues. As DNA, the CDR3 is TGTGCCAGCAGTTCGATCTCGAATACGCAGTATTTT. Amino acids: CASSSISNTQYF.

This clone came up a few times. V and J are TRBV7-8 and TRBJ2-7; D is possibly TRBD1 or TRBD2 (6 bases each). The CDR3 extends over 12 amino acids. Trimming pared 6 bases from V and 2 bases from J, leaving 8 bases between. CDR1 and CDR2 from the germline V gene are SGHVS and FQNEAQ. The CDR3 protein is CASSRGPYEQYF. DNA for the CDR3: TGTGCCAGCAGTCGGGGGCCCTACGAGCAGTACTTC.

The rearrangement joins TRBV5-1 to TRBJ2-5; no clear D. The germline CDR1 and CDR2 sequences are SGHRS and YFSETQ. This CDR3 has 13 residues. The V end lost 4 bases, the J end lost 2 bases, and 9 bases lay between the germline ends. The CDR3, as DNA: TGCGCCAGCAGCAGTGAACGGCAAGAGACCCAGTACTTC. Translating gives CASSSERQETQYF.

This clone was seen a single time. The chain has TRBV28 and TRBJ2-7, with D tentatively TRBD1 (5 bases). The V end lost 4 bases, the J end lost 6 bases, and 16 bases lay between the germline ends. This CDR3 has 14 amino acids. The germline CDR1 and CDR2 sequences are MDHEN and SYDVKM. CDR3 region: CASSSAQGAGEQYF. CDR3 DNA: TGTGCCAGCAGTTCCGCACAAGGGGCCGGCGAGCAGTACTTC.

The V and J genes are TRBV21-1 and TRBJ2-7; no check of the table's D call, TRBD2, against the DNA was made. TRBV21-1 is a listed pseudogene. This CDR3 is 12 amino acids long. The CDR3 is CASPSGGGEQYF. CDR3 sequence (DNA): TGTGCCAGCCCTAGCGGGGGGGGTGAGCAGTACTTC.

The V gene is TRBV6-5, the J gene TRBJ2-1, with 12 bases aligning to TRBD2. Germline V gives CDR1 MNHEY, CDR2 SVGAGI. J lost 9 bases, V lost 5 bases, and 5 bases had no gene match. The CDR3 is 14 residues long. CDR3: CASSPGLAGFEQFF. For the CDR3, the DNA is TGTGCCAGCAGTCCCGGACTAGCGGGGTTTGAGCAGTTCTTC.

Worth noting for this clone: Other nucleotide sequences from this sample produce the same CDR3. This sequence joins TRBV28 and TRBJ2-7; D gene ambiguous. Trimming stripped 1 base from V and 4 bases from J, with 5 bases between. Germline-derived CDR1 and CDR2 are MDHEN and SYDVKM. This CDR3 has 12 amino acids. Written as DNA, the CDR3 is TGTGCCAGCAGTTTATCCTCATACGAGCAGTACTTC. It encodes CASSLSSYEQYF.

V is TRBV18 and J is TRBJ1-1; D unresolved. The V end was cut by 3 bases, the J end by 1 base, with 9 bases between. The V gene's germline CDR1 is KGHSH and CDR2 LQKENI. This CDR3 is 14 amino acids long. In DNA form, the CDR3 reads TGTGCCAGCTCACCGATGGACGGGAACACTGAAGCTTTCTTT. This sequence encodes CASSPMDGNTEAFF.

The chain links TRBV6-4 to TRBJ2-3; 10 nucleotides line up with TRBD2. Germline CDR1 and CDR2: MRHNA and SNTAGT. V lost 6 bases to trimming and J lost 6 bases; unmatched junction nucleotides: 9. The CDR3 spans 15 residues. For the CDR3, the DNA is TGTGCCAGCAGACAGAGCGGGAGGGACGCCGATACGCAGTATTTT. The encoded protein is CASRQSGRDADTQYF.